The text below deals with one T cell receptor beta chain. Its antigen is unknown. Trimming removed 3 bases at V and 7 bases at J, with 13 bases between. Germline values: CDR1 SGHDN, CDR2 FVKESK. The CDR3 is 15 residues long. The data derive from a study of cytomegalovirus exposure and HLA in healthy donors. The study, taken as a whole, reports: The study flagged approximately 180 TCR beta chains as cytomegalovirus-associated. Sequences of the TCR beta chain were said to predict the HLA-A and HLA-B alleles of most subjects accurately.

The donors were healthy bone marrow donors. PCR was performed using 60 Vbeta and 13 Jbeta primers. Clones were read by immunoSEQ multiplex PCR, and TCRdb kept only the in-frame ones, dropping some. Of 150,000 or so clones in the sample, around three quarters were seen once. The receptor comes from a woman aged 40 to 50 in good health and CMV-seronegative. Sequencing was carried out using PBMCs. The rearrangement joins TRBV14 to TRBJ1-6; maybe TRBD1 (5 bases). In DNA form, the CDR3 reads TGTGCCAGCAGCCAGGGCGGGGCATACAATTCACCCCTCCACTTT. This gives the protein CASSQGGAYNSPLHF.